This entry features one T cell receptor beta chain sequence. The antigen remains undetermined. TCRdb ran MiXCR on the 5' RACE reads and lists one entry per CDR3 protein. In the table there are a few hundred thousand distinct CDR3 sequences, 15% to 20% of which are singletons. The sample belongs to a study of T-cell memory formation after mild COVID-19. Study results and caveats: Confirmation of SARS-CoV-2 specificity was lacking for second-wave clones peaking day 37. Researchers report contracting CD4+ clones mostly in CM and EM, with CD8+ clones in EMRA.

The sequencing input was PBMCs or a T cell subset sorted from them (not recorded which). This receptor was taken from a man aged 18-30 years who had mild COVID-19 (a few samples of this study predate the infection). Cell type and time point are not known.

The DNA for the CDR3 is TGCGCCAGCAGCCAAGTCATCACCAGGGAGAATCAGCCCCAGCATTTT. This gives the protein CASSQVITRENQPQHF. The chain employs TRBV4-1 and TRBJ1-5, with D possibly being TRBD1 (5 bases). CDR1 MGHRA and CDR2 YSYEKL come from the germline V gene. The CDR3 has 16 amino acids. The germline V and J ends were trimmed by 1 base and 4 bases, with 14 bases remaining between them.